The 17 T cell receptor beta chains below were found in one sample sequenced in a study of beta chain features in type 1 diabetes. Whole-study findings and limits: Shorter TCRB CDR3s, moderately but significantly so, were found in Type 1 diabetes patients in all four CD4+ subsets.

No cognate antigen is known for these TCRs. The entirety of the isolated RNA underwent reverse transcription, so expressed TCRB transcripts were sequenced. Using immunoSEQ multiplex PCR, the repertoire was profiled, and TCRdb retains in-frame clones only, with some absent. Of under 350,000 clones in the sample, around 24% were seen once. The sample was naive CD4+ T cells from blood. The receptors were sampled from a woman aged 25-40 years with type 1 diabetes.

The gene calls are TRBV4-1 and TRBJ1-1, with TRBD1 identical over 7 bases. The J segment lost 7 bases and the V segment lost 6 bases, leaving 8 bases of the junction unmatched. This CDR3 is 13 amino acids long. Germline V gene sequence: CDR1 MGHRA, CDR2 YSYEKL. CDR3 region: CASSTRQGVEAFF. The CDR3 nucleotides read TGCGCCAGCAGTACCAGACAGGGCGTTGAAGCTTTCTTT.

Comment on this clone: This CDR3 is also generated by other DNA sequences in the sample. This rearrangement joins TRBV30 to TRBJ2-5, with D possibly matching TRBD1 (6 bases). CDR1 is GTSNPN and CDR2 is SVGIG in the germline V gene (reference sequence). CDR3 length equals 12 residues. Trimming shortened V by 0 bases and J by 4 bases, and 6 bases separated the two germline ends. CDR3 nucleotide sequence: TGTGCCTGGAGTGTACAGGGAGAGACCCAGTACTTC. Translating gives CAWSVQGETQYF.

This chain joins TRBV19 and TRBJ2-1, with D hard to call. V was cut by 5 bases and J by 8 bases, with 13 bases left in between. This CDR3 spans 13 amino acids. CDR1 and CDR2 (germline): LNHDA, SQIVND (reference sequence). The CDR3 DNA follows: TGTGCCAGTAGTCCCCGATGGCCGTATGAGCAGTTCTTC. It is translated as CASSPRWPYEQFF.

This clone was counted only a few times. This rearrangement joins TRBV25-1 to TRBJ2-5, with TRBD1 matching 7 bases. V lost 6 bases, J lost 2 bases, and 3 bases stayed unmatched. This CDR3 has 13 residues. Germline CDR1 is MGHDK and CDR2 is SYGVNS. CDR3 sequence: CASRRTGQETQYF. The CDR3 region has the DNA TGTGCCAGCAGAAGGACAGGTCAAGAGACCCAGTACTTC.

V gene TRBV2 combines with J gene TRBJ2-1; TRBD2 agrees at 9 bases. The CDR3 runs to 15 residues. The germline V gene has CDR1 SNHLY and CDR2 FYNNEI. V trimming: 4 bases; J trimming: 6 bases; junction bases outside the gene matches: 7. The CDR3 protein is CASSVPAGGLNEQFF. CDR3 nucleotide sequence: TGTGCCAGCAGTGTTCCCGCGGGAGGGCTCAATGAGCAGTTCTTC.

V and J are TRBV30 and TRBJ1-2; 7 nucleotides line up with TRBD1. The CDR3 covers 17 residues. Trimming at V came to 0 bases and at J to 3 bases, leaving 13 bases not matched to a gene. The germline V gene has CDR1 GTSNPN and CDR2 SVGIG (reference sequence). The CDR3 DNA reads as TGTGCCTGGAGTGTACCGTATCTGACAGGGATGTACTATGGCTACACCTTC. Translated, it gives CAWSVPYLTGMYYGYTF.

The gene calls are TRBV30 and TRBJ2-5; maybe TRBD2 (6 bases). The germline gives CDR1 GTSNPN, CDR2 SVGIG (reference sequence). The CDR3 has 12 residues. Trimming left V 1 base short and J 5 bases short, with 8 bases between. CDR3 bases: TGTGCCTGGAGTGCCCTAGCGGAGACCCAGTACTTC. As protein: CAWSALAETQYF.

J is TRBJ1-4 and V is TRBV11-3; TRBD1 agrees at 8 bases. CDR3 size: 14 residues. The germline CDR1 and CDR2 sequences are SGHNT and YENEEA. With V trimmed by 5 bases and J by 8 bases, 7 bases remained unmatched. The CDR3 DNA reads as TGTGCCAGCAGCCTGGGACAGGCGGCGGAAAAACTGTTTTTT. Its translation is CASSLGQAAEKLFF.

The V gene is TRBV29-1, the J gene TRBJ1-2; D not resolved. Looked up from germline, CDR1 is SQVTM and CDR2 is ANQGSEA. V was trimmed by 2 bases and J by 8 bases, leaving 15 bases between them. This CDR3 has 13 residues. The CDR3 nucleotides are TGCAGCGTTGAATCCTCAACCCTCGAGGGCTACACCTTC. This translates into CSVESSTLEGYTF.

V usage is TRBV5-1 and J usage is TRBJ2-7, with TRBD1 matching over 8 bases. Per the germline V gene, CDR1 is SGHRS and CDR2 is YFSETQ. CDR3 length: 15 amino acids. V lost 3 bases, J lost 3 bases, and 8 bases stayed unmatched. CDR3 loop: CASSSPGQVDYEQYF. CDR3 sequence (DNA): TGCGCCAGCAGCTCACCGGGACAGGTAGACTACGAGCAGTACTTC.

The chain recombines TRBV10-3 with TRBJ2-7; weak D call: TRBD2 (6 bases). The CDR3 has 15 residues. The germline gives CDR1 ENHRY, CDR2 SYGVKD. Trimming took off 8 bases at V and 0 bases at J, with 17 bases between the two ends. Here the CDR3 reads CAIGDDGTLSYEQYF. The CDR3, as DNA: TGTGCCATCGGCGACGACGGGACTCTCTCCTACGAGCAGTACTTC.

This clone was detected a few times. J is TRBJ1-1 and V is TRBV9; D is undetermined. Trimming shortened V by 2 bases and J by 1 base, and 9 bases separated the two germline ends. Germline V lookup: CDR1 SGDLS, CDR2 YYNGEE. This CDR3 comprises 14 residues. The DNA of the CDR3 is TGTGCCAGCAGCGTCACCACAGCGAACACTGAAGCTTTCTTT. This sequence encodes CASSVTTANTEAFF.

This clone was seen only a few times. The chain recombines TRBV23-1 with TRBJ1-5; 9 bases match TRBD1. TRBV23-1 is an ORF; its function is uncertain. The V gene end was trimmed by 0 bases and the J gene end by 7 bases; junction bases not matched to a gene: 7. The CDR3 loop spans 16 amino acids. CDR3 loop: CASSQSTGQGWQPQHF. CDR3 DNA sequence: TGCGCCAGCAGTCAATCGACGGGACAGGGTTGGCAGCCCCAGCATTTT.

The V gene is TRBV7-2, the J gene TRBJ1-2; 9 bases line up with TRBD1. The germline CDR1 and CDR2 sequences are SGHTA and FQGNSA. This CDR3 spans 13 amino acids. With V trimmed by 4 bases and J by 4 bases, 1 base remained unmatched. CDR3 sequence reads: CASSYRGLYGYTF. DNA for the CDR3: TGTGCCAGCAGCTACAGGGGGCTCTATGGCTACACCTTC.

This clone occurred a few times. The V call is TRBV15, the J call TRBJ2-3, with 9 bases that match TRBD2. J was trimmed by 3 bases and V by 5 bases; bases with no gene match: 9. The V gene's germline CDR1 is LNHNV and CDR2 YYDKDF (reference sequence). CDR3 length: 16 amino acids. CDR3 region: CATSSAGLASTDTQYF. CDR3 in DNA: TGTGCCACCAGCTCAGCGGGACTAGCCTCAACAGATACGCAGTATTTT.

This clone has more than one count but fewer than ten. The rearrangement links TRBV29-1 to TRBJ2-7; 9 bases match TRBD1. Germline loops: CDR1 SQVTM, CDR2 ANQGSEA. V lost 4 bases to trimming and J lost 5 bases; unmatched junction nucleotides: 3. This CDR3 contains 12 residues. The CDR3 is CSVGRQGDEQYF. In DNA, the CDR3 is TGCAGCGTTGGAAGACAGGGGGACGAGCAGTACTTC.

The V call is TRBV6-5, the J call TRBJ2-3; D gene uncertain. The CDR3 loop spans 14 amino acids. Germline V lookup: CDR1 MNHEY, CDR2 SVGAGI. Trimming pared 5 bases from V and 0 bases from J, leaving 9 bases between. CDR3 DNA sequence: TGTGCCAGCAGTCCTGCGGTTAGCACAGATACGCAGTATTTT. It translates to CASSPAVSTDTQYF.